This is a list of T cell receptor beta chains from one sample in a study of T-cell reconstitution after alpha-beta-depleted transplantation in children. In TCRdb, the PCR reads were re-called with MiXCR into one record per CDR3 protein. The sample includes a few hundred thousand distinct CDR3 sequences, roughly 22% of them seen just once. Sequencing used PBMCs from the stem cell graft donor, obtained from the stem cell graft. These receptors were obtained from a human donor who donated a stem cell graft to a child with acute myeloid leukemia. Each CDR3 is given with its conserved first and last residue. The order of the fields is J gene, V gene, clone size, D gene, CDR3 DNA, CDR3 protein. A D gene is named only where the DNA matches it firmly. For some rows the clone size is stated as once, few or many, or as a class when expanded; others skip it.

j_call: TRBJ2-7
v_call: TRBV10-2
clone_size: many
d_call: TRBD2
cdr3_nt: TGCGCCAGCAGTGATGGCGGGAGTATCTACGAGCAGTACTTC
cdr3_aa: CASSDGGSIYEQYF

j_call: TRBJ1-2
v_call: TRBV12-3/TRBV12-4
clone_size: NA
d_call: NA
cdr3_nt: TGTGCCAGCAGTTTAGTTAGGCATGGCTACACCTTC
cdr3_aa: CASSLVRHGYTF

j_call: TRBJ2-3
v_call: TRBV6-1
clone_size: many
d_call: NA
cdr3_nt: TGTGCCAGCAGCCCCTTGGATAGCCGTCAAGATACGCAGTATTTT
cdr3_aa: CASSPLDSRQDTQYF

j_call: TRBJ2-3
v_call: TRBV27
clone_size: NA
d_call: TRBD2
cdr3_nt: TGTGCCAGCAGTTTATATGGTAGCGGGAGGGCCGATGACCCGTCATCTAGCACAGATACGCAGTATTTT
cdr3_aa: CASSLYGSGRADDPSSSTDTQYF

j_call: TRBJ2-7
v_call: TRBV28
clone_size: few
d_call: TRBD2
cdr3_nt: TGTGCCAGCAGTTTTTCCCTAGCGGATTACGAGCAGTACTTC
cdr3_aa: CASSFSLADYEQYF

j_call: TRBJ2-1
v_call: TRBV5-1
clone_size: many
d_call: TRBD2
cdr3_nt: TGCGCCAGCAGCCCCGACGGGACTAGAGGCAATGAGCAGTTCTTC
cdr3_aa: CASSPDGTRGNEQFF

j_call: TRBJ1-2
v_call: TRBV10-3
clone_size: NA
d_call: TRBD1
cdr3_nt: TGTGCCACGGGACAGACCCTCAACTATGGCTACACCTTC
cdr3_aa: CATGQTLNYGYTF

j_call: TRBJ2-3
v_call: TRBV5-1
clone_size: NA
d_call: NA
cdr3_nt: TGCGCCAGCAGCTTGGAACTCGGGGCGGGAACTAGCACAGATACGCAGTATTTT
cdr3_aa: CASSLELGAGTSTDTQYF

j_call: TRBJ2-6
v_call: TRBV5-1
clone_size: few
d_call: NA
cdr3_nt: TGCGCCAGCAGCTTCCTAGGGGTAAATGGGGCCAACGTCCTGACTTTC
cdr3_aa: CASSFLGVNGANVLTF

j_call: TRBJ1-5
v_call: TRBV27
clone_size: NA
d_call: NA
cdr3_nt: TGTGCCAGCAGTCCTCAAGGAACGGGGGGTAGGTTCTTTCAGCCCCAGCATTTT
cdr3_aa: CASSPQGTGGRFFQPQHF

j_call: TRBJ1-5
v_call: TRBV10-3
clone_size: many
d_call: NA
cdr3_nt: TGTGCCATCAGTGAGTCAGGCAGACAGGTACAGCCCCAGCATTTT
cdr3_aa: CAISESGRQVQPQHF

j_call: TRBJ2-2
v_call: TRBV20-1
clone_size: NA
d_call: NA
cdr3_nt: TGCAGTGCTAGAGATGTGACACGCACGAACACCGGGGAGCTGTTTTTT
cdr3_aa: CSARDVTRTNTGELFF

j_call: TRBJ2-7
v_call: TRBV7-2
clone_size: few
d_call: TRBD1
cdr3_nt: TGTGCCAGCAGCTTAGACACAGGGGGCGCCTACGAGCAGTACTTC
cdr3_aa: CASSLDTGGAYEQYF

j_call: TRBJ2-1
v_call: TRBV24-1
clone_size: NA
d_call: TRBD2
cdr3_nt: TGTGCCACCAGTGATCCCGGACTAGCGAGGGATGATGAGCAGTTCTTC
cdr3_aa: CATSDPGLARDDEQFF

j_call: TRBJ2-7
v_call: TRBV4-1
clone_size: many
d_call: NA
cdr3_nt: TGCGCCAGCAGCCCGATTCAGGGGCCCGGTTTCCGGTACTTC
cdr3_aa: CASSPIQGPGFRYF

j_call: TRBJ2-4
v_call: TRBV28
clone_size: few
d_call: NA
cdr3_nt: TGTGCCAGCAGTCCCGAATTGACGGGGAGGTTGAACATTCAGTACTTC
cdr3_aa: CASSPELTGRLNIQYF

j_call: TRBJ2-7
v_call: TRBV25-1
clone_size: NA
d_call: NA
cdr3_nt: TGTGCCAGCAGTTCAACGGGACGGAGCTCCTACGAGCAGTACTTC
cdr3_aa: CASSSTGRSSYEQYF

j_call: TRBJ2-1
v_call: TRBV10-1
clone_size: few
d_call: TRBD2
cdr3_nt: TGCGCCAGCAGTGAGTCGAGCGGGAGCGGCGATGAGCAGTTCTTC
cdr3_aa: CASSESSGSGDEQFF